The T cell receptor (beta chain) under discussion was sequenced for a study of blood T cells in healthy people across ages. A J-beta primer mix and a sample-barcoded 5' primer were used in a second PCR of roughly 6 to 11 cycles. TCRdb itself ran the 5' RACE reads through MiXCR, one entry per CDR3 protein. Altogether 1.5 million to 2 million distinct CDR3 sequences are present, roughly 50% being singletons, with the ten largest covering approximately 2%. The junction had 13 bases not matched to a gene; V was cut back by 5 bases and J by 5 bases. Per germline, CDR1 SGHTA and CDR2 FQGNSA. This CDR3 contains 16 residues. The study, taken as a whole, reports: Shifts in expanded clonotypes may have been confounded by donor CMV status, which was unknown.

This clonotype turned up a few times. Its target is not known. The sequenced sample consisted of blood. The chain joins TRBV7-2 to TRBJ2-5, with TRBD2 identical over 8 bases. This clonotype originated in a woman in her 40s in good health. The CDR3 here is CASSLPGRPGGETQYF. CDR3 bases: TGTGCCAGCAGCCTTCCAGGCAGGCCGGGAGGGGAGACCCAGTACTTC.